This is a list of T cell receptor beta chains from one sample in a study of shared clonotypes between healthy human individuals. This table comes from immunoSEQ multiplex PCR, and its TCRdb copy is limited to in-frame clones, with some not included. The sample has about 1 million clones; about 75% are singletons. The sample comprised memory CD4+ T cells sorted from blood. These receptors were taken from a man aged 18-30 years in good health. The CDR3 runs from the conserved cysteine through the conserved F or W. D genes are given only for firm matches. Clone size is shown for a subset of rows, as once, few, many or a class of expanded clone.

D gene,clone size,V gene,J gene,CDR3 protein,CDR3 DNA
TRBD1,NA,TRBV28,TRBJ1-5,CASSPLTGNNQPQHF,TGTGCCAGCAGTCCCTTGACAGGGAACAATCAGCCCCAGCATTTT
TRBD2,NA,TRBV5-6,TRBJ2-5,CASSLGTSAETQYF,TGTGCCAGCAGCTTGGGGACTAGCGCCGAGACCCAGTACTTC
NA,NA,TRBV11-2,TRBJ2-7,CASGVREKNEQYF,TGTGCCAGCGGGGTCAGGGAAAAGAACGAGCAGTACTTC
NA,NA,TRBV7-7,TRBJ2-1,CASSPGGKGFYNEQFF,TGTGCTAGCAGCCCGGGGGGCAAGGGGTTTTACAATGAGCAGTTCTTC
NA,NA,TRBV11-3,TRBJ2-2,CASRQYANTGELFF,TGTGCCAGCAGACAGTACGCGAACACCGGGGAGCTGTTTTTT
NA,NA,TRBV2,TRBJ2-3,CASVPQGGDTQYF,TGTGCCAGCGTACCTCAGGGAGGAGATACGCAGTATTTT
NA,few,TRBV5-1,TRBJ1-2,CASSFEMAGYYGYTF,TGCGCCAGCAGCTTTGAGATGGCCGGGTACTATGGCTACACCTTC
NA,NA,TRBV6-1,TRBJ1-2,CASSEALRGEGYTF,TGTGCCAGCAGTGAAGCCCTGAGGGGAGAAGGCTACACCTTC
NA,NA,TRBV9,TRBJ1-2,CASSVGGGGYTF,TGTGCCAGCAGCGTAGGTGGAGGTGGCTACACCTTC
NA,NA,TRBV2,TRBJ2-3,CASSALTDTQYF,TGTGCCAGCAGTGCTCTCACAGATACGCAGTATTTT
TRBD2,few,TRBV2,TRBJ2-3,CASLLADSTDTQYF,TGTGCCAGTCTTCTAGCGGATAGCACAGATACGCAGTATTTT
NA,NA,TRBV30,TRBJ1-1,CAWKGQIMNTEAFF,TGTGCCTGGAAGGGACAAATTATGAACACTGAAGCTTTCTTT
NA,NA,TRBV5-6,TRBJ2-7,CASSPFYEQYF,TGTGCCAGCAGCCCCTTCTACGAGCAGTACTTC
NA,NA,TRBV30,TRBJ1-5,CAWSGGREPQHF,TGTGCCTGGAGTGGGGGGAGGGAGCCCCAGCATTTT
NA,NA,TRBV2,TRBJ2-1,CASSTSGLAYNEQFF,TGTGCCAGCAGTACCTCGGGCCTAGCCTACAATGAGCAGTTCTTC
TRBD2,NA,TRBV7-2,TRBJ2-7,CASSLAGTSGSYEQYF,TGTGCCAGCAGCTTAGCGGGGACTAGCGGCTCCTACGAGCAGTACTTC
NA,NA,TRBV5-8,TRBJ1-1,CASSSLRGQRTEAFF,TGTGCCAGCAGCTCCCTCCGAGGCCAACGCACTGAAGCTTTCTTT
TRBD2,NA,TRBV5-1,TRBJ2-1,CASSFGGTGKGNEQFF,TGCGCCAGCAGCTTCGGGGGGACTGGCAAGGGCAATGAGCAGTTCTTC
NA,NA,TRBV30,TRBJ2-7,CAWSRTSASYEQYF,TGTGCCTGGAGCCGGACTTCGGCAAGCTACGAGCAGTACTTC
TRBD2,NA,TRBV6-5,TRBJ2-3,CASSPGTSLDTQYF,TGTGCCAGCAGCCCAGGGACTAGTTTGGATACGCAGTATTTT
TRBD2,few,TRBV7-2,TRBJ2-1,CASTLAGVTHEQFF,TGTGCCAGCACACTAGCGGGAGTAACCCATGAGCAGTTCTTC